These T cell receptor beta chains were read from a single sample in a study of blood T cell repertoires in COVID-19. Using immunoSEQ multiplex PCR, the repertoire was profiled, and TCRdb retains in-frame clones only, with some absent. The sample lists about 310,000 clones; 80% to 90% were seen once. The sequenced material came from peripheral blood. The source is a man aged 50 or older with active or convalescent COVID-19. Both conserved end residues are part of each CDR3. The D gene is left open where the match is weak. The size of a clone is reported for some rows only, either as once, few or many, or as a class for expanded clones.

TRBJ1-2 . TRBV9 14 . TGTGCCAGCAGCGTAGCCCCTGACAGCGATGGCTACACCTTC CASSVAPDSDGYTF
TRBJ2-1 . TRBV29-1 14 . TGCAGCGCTACCCTTGACAGGTTTCCTAATGAGCAGTTCTTC CSATLDRFPNEQFF
TRBJ1-3 . TRBV19 17 . TGTGCCAGTAGCCCGACTCGTGGAGGTTCCACTGGAAACACCATATATTTT CASSPTRGGSTGNTIYF
TRBJ1-5 . TRBV3-1/TRBV3-2 13 . TGTGCCAGCAGCCAACAGGGTTGGCAGCCCCAGCATTTT CASSQQGWQPQHF
TRBJ2-4 few TRBV28 16 . TGTGCCAGCAGTTTACTTGGACAGTTAGCCAAAAACATTCAGTACTTC CASSLLGQLAKNIQYF
TRBJ2-5 . TRBV30 15 TRBD2 TGTGCCTGGAGTTTCGGACTAGCGGGGCAAGAGACCCAGTACTTC CAWSFGLAGQETQYF
TRBJ1-5 . TRBV7-9 14 TRBD1 TGTGCCAGCAGCCCGGGGACAGAGTATCAGCCCCAGCATTTT CASSPGTEYQPQHF
TRBJ2-5 . TRBV30 13 TRBD1 TGTGCCTGGAGTAACAGGGGGCCGGAGACCCAGTACTTC CAWSNRGPETQYF
TRBJ1-2 . TRBV6-4 14 . TGTGCCAGCAGTGGTGAAGCAGGGGCCTATGGCTACACCTTC CASSGEAGAYGYTF
TRBJ2-2 . TRBV18 15 TRBD2 TGTGCCAGCTCATCGACAACTAGCGACGCCGGGGAGCTGTTTTTT CASSSTTSDAGELFF
TRBJ2-2 . TRBV5-1 14 TRBD1 TGCGCCAGCAGCACGGGACAGAGGACCGGGGAGCTGTTTTTT CASSTGQRTGELFF
TRBJ1-4 . TRBV2 14 TRBD1 TGTGCCAGCAGGGACAGGGGAACTAATGAAAAACTGTTTTTT CASRDRGTNEKLFF
TRBJ1-3 . TRBV27 16 . TGTGCCAGCAGTTTGAAAGGAGCTACGATCGGAAACACCATATATTTT CASSLKGATIGNTIYF
TRBJ1-5 . TRBV19 14 . TGTGCCAGTAGTATCGGTCGAGCCAATCAGCCCCAGCATTTT CASSIGRANQPQHF
TRBJ2-3 few TRBV19 15 . TGTGCCAGTAGCACCCGCACTAGGGGCACAGATACGCAGTATTTT CASSTRTRGTDTQYF
TRBJ1-6 . TRBV19 13 TRBD1 TGTGCCAGTAGAACCGACAGGGGATCACCCCTCCACTTT CASRTDRGSPLHF
TRBJ1-4 . TRBV18 16 TRBD1 TGTGCCAGCTCACTCGTATTACAGGGGGAAAATGAAAAACTGTTTTTT CASSLVLQGENEKLFF
TRBJ2-2 . TRBV9 16 TRBD1 TGTGCCAGCAGCCAAAAGGGGGCGCTGAACACCGGGGAGCTGTTTTTT CASSQKGALNTGELFF
TRBJ1-2 . TRBV7-3 15 TRBD1 TGTGCCAGCAGCTTAGGACAGGGAACTGGCTATGGCTACACCTTC CASSLGQGTGYGYTF
TRBJ1-5 . TRBV7-6 13 . TGTGCCAGCAGCCGACAGCGCAATCAGCCCCAGCATTTT CASSRQRNQPQHF
TRBJ2-3 . TRBV29-1 16 . TGCAGCGTTCCCACCGGGGGAGGGACATTAAGAGATACGCAGTATTTT CSVPTGGGTLRDTQYF
TRBJ1-2 . TRBV28 16 . TGTGCCAGCAGCACCGCTAGTCCGGGTCTAAGGAATGGCTACACCTTC CASSTASPGLRNGYTF
TRBJ2-7 once TRBV28 18 . TGTGCCAGCAGTTTTCAAGGTTTGGGCAGGGGATCATCCTACGAGCAGTACTTC CASSFQGLGRGSSYEQYF
TRBJ2-5 . TRBV9 14 TRBD2 TGTGCCAGCAGCGCTATTGCGGGAGGGGAGACCCAGTACTTC CASSAIAGGETQYF
TRBJ2-3 . TRBV5-1 16 TRBD2 TGCGCCAGCAGCAGCGGGGCTAGCGGGGGTACAGATACGCAGTATTTT CASSSGASGGTDTQYF
TRBJ2-2 . TRBV9 13 TRBD2 TGTGCCAGCAGCCAAACTAGCGCCGGGGAGCTGTTTTTT CASSQTSAGELFF
TRBJ2-7 . TRBV6-1 14 . TGTGCCAGCAGTTGGCCCCTCCCCGGGGACGAGCAGTACTTC CASSWPLPGDEQYF
TRBJ1-1 . TRBV7-9 14 TRBD1 TGTGCCAGCAGCCCCAGGGGGGACCGGGCTGAAGCTTTCTTT CASSPRGDRAEAFF
TRBJ1-2 . TRBV2 14 TRBD1 TGTGCCAGCAGTGAAGAGAGACAGGGGAGAGGCTACACCTTC CASSEERQGRGYTF
TRBJ1-2 few TRBV13 13 . TGTGCCAGCAGCTTAGGCCGACTGGGTGGCTACACCTTC CASSLGRLGGYTF
TRBJ1-1 . TRBV6-5 12 . TGTGCCACCCGACGACAGCACACTGAAGCTTTCTTT CATRRQHTEAFF
TRBJ2-5 . TRBV10-3 15 TRBD2 TGTGCCATCAGTGAGTCCCGCGGGAGCCAAGAGACCCAGTACTTC CAISESRGSQETQYF
TRBJ1-3 few TRBV5-8 12 . TGTGCCAGCAGCTCCAATTTAAACACCATATATTTT CASSSNLNTIYF
TRBJ1-5 once TRBV18 16 . TGTGCCAGCTCTACGAGTCTGGGCCTAAGCAATCAGCCCCAGCATTTT CASSTSLGLSNQPQHF
TRBJ2-2 . TRBV6-5 14 . TGTGCCAGCAAACGACACGCGAACACCGGGGAGCTGTTTTTT CASKRHANTGELFF
TRBJ1-2 . TRBV3-1/TRBV3-2 15 . TGTGCCAGCAGCCAAGTTGCAGGGAATAATGGTGGCTACACCTTC CASSQVAGNNGGYTF
TRBJ2-5 . TRBV5-4 17 TRBD2 TGTGCCAGCAGCTTGGGGGGGACTAGCGGGAGTGGGGAGACCCAGTACTTC CASSLGGTSGSGETQYF
TRBJ2-1 . TRBV19 14 TRBD1 TGTGCCAGTAGGACAGGGGGTAAATACAATGAGCAGTTCTTC CASRTGGKYNEQFF
TRBJ1-4 once TRBV18 14 . TGTGCCAGCTCACCAAAGACAGGAAATGAAAAACTGTTTTTT CASSPKTGNEKLFF